Listed here are 30 T cell receptor beta chains from one sample, sequenced in a study of graft-versus-host responses after intestinal transplantation. Libraries were prepared by immunoSEQ multiplex PCR; TCRdb keeps only in-frame clonotypes and omits some of them. Counted here are fewer than 70,000 clones, 80% to 95% occurring once; the ten biggest clones make up around 6.7%. Sample: bone marrow, taken approximately 740 days after intestinal transplantation. Source of these receptors: a human patient who received an intestinal transplant, so some T cells may come from the graft donor.

This clone was seen a few times. This chain uses TRBV6-1 with TRBJ2-7; TRBD2 aligns across 7 bases. V dropped 10 bases and J dropped 2; count of bases not matched to a gene: 8. CDR1 is MNHNS and CDR2 is SASEGT in the germline V gene. CDR3 size: 13 residues. Written as DNA, the CDR3 is TGTGCCATTTCCGGGACTACCGCCTACGAGCAGTACTTC. It is translated as CAISGTTAYEQYF.

The genes are TRBV4-1 and TRBJ1-1, with D hard to call. The germline V and J ends were trimmed by 0 bases and 3 bases, with 8 bases remaining between them. CDR3 length: 14 residues. Per the germline V gene, CDR1 is MGHRA and CDR2 is YSYEKL. CDR3 amino acids: CASSQDPEDTEAFF. CDR3 in DNA: TGCGCCAGCAGCCAAGATCCGGAGGACACTGAAGCTTTCTTT.

The chain joins TRBV11-2 to TRBJ1-4, with TRBD1 as a possible D gene (5 bases). Germline loops: CDR1 SGHAT, CDR2 FQNNGV. There are 15 residues in the CDR3. Trimming removed 4 bases from V and 10 bases from J, with 19 bases in between. This chain's CDR3 is CASSSIKGIWGKLFF. CDR3 nucleotide sequence: TGTGCCAGCAGCTCAATTAAGGGGATCTGGGGAAAACTGTTTTTT.

The chain has TRBV19 and TRBJ1-5; maybe TRBD1 (5 bases). The CDR3 has 11 amino acids. The germline CDR1 and CDR2 sequences are LNHDA and SQIVND (reference sequence). V lost 5 bases and J lost 9, with 8 bases in between. CDR3 DNA: TGTGCCAGTAGTCCGGGGGGGCCCCAGCATTTT. Translating gives CASSPGGPQHF.

J is TRBJ2-5 and V is TRBV9; a possible D gene is TRBD1 (6 bases). The V end was cut by 3 bases, the J end by 0 bases, with 15 bases between. This CDR3 is 16 amino acids long. Germline CDR1 reads SGDLS; CDR2 reads YYNGEE. The CDR3 DNA reads as TGTGCCAGCAGCGCGGCCGGGACAAGAAACCAAGAGACCCAGTACTTC. Translation gives CASSAAGTRNQETQYF.

CDR3 in DNA: TGTGCCAGCAAAGGAGGGGGGAGCAATCAGCCCCAGCATTTT. Encoded protein: CASKGGGSNQPQHF. The chain combines TRBV2 with TRBJ1-5, with a possible D match to TRBD1 (6 bases). The CDR3 sequence is 14 residues long. The germline V and J ends were trimmed by 7 bases and 1 base, with 11 bases remaining between them. Germline V gene lookup returns CDR1 SNHLY and CDR2 FYNNEI. The entire variable domain, with the rest obtained from reference TRBV2 and TRBJ1-5, is as follows: EPEVTQTPSHQVTQMGQEVILRCVPISNHLYFYWYRQILGQKVEFLVSFYNNEISEKSEIFDDQFSVERPDGSNFTLKIRSTKLEDSAMYFCASKGGGSNQPQHFGDGTRLSIL.

The chain is built from TRBV6-5 and TRBJ2-5; D is possibly TRBD2 (5 bases). The tail of the sequence fits TRBJ2-7 better, so the J call may be wrong. This CDR3 has 15 amino acids. Germline values: CDR1 MNHEY, CDR2 SVGAGI. The DNA of the CDR3 is TGTGCCAGCCAGGCCGTCGGGAAGGCCCTCTACGAGCAGTACTTC. Residues: CASQAVGKALYEQYF.

This chain joins TRBV2 and TRBJ1-1; D is possibly TRBD1 (5 bases). This CDR3 spans 14 amino acids. Trimming pared 5 bases from V and 2 bases from J, leaving 12 bases between. Germline CDR1 and CDR2: SNHLY and FYNNEI. DNA of the CDR3: TGTGCCAGCAGTTCGAGGGGAGTTAACACTGAAGCTTTCTTT. As protein: CASSSRGVNTEAFF.

This chain links TRBV19 with TRBJ2-2; D gene ambiguous. Germline-derived CDR1 and CDR2 are LNHDA and SQIVND (reference sequence). Deletions cut 4 bases from V and 3 bases from J, with 9 bases between. The CDR3 is 14 amino acids. The CDR3 sequence is CASSTATDTGELFF. The CDR3 DNA is TGTGCCAGTAGTACGGCTACGGACACCGGGGAGCTGTTTTTT.

This chain uses TRBV5-1 with TRBJ1-1; D possibly corresponds to TRBD1 (5 bases). V lost 0 bases and J lost 2, with 11 bases in between. Germline V gene sequence: CDR1 SGHRS, CDR2 YFSETQ. The CDR3 runs 15 residues. This CDR3 reads CASSLAGPINTEAFF. In DNA form, the CDR3 reads TGCGCCAGCAGCTTGGCGGGGCCTATTAACACTGAAGCTTTCTTT.

The V call is TRBV12-5, the J call TRBJ1-5; D remains unclear. The CDR3 is made up of 15 amino acids. CDR1 is LGHNT and CDR2 is FRNRAP in the germline V gene. Trimming cost V 1 base and J 6 bases, with 13 bases left between them. The CDR3 region is CASGLDTDLGQPQHF. The CDR3 coding sequence is TGTGCTAGTGGTTTGGATACAGACCTGGGTCAGCCCCAGCATTTT.

The V and J genes are TRBV5-4 and TRBJ2-5, with TRBD2 identical over 7 bases. Germline V gene sequence: CDR1 SGHNT, CDR2 YYREEE (reference sequence). The CDR3 runs to 18 residues. Losses at the gene ends were 4 bases for V and 5 bases for J; bases not matched to a gene: 20. The DNA for the CDR3 is TGTGCCAGCAGCGCCAGACCACAGACTAGCCTGAGGATCGAGACCCAGTACTTC. This encodes CASSARPQTSLRIETQYF.

This clone was counted only a few times. The chain joins TRBV27 to TRBJ1-5, with D hard to call. V was trimmed by 0 bases and J by 3 bases, leaving 6 bases between them. This CDR3 comprises 14 residues. CDR1 is MNHEY, CDR2 SMNVEV, per germline (reference sequence). The CDR3 nucleotides read TGTGCCAGCAGTTTATCCGGATTCAATCAGCCCCAGCATTTT. It yields the protein CASSLSGFNQPQHF.

This clone showed up just once. The V call is TRBV9, the J call TRBJ1-2; D possibly corresponds to TRBD1 (6 bases). The CDR3 is 16 amino acids. Deletions cut 3 bases from V and 4 bases from J, with 19 bases between. Germline V gene data show CDR1 as SGDLS and CDR2 as YYNGEE. The chain's CDR3 is CASSGLGQFVGYGYTF. The CDR3 DNA follows: TGTGCCAGCAGCGGCTTAGGACAGTTCGTGGGCTATGGCTACACCTTC. The variable domain in full, completed from reference TRBV9 and TRBJ1-2, reads DSGVTQTPKHLITATGQRVTLRCSPRSGDLSVYWYQQSLDQGLQFLIQYYNGEERAKGNILERFSAQQFPDLHSELNLSSLELGDSALYFCASSGLGQFVGYGYTFGSGTRLTVV.

The chain carries TRBV6-6 and TRBJ1-6; a weak D match, TRBD1 (6 bases). Germline V gene lookup returns CDR1 MNHNY and CDR2 SVGAGI (reference sequence). The CDR3 totals 14 residues. The V and J ends lost 6 bases and 7 bases respectively, with 13 bases between them. The DNA for the CDR3 is TGTGCCAGCAGCCAAGGACAGCGGAATTCACCCCTCCACTTT. This translates into CASSQGQRNSPLHF.

The chain employs TRBV5-6 and TRBJ2-2, with 10 bases fitting TRBD1. The V segment lost 3 bases and the J segment 5 bases; nucleotides outside the gene matches: 4. The CDR3 spans 15 residues. Germline assignment: CDR1 SGHDT and CDR2 YYEEEE. This chain's CDR3 is CASSYRDRGTGELFF. For the CDR3, the DNA is TGTGCCAGCAGCTACCGGGACAGGGGTACCGGGGAGCTGTTTTTT.

The V gene is TRBV5-4, the J gene TRBJ1-2; TRBD1 matches at 7 bases. Germline CDR1 SGHNT, CDR2 YYREEE (reference sequence). The CDR3 sequence is 13 residues long. After removal of 4 bases from V and 8 bases from J, the junction contained 8 bases not matched to a gene. CDR3 residues: CASSPLTGAGYTF. The CDR3 DNA is TGTGCCAGCAGCCCATTAACAGGGGCCGGCTACACCTTC.

The CDR3 DNA sequence: TGTGCCAGTAGCCGGACTAGCGGGGGCCCAGATACGCAGTATTTT. Translation: CASSRTSGGPDTQYF. The chain joins TRBV19 to TRBJ2-3; TRBD2 agrees at 13 bases. The CDR3 is 15 amino acids. CDR1 and CDR2 (germline): LNHDA, SQIVND (reference sequence). The trim removed 6 bases at V and 4 bases at J, leaving 4 bases unmatched.

The chain combines TRBV14 with TRBJ1-1; D is possibly TRBD1 (5 bases). V lost 4 bases and J 6 bases, leaving 9 bases between the germline ends. In germline, CDR1 is SGHDN, CDR2 FVKESK. The CDR3 runs 12 residues. CDR3 sequence reads: CASSPGTAEAFF. DNA of the CDR3: TGTGCCAGCAGCCCCGGGACGGCTGAAGCTTTCTTT.

V gene TRBV7-9 combines with J gene TRBJ1-1; no firm D call. The CDR3 has 12 amino acids. With 5 bases removed from V and 5 bases from J, the gap between germline ends came to 9 bases. Germline V lookup: CDR1 SEHNR, CDR2 FQNEAQ (reference sequence). In DNA, the CDR3 is TGTGCCAGCAGCCGGGGAGTTACTGAAGCTTTCTTT. Translated: CASSRGVTEAFF.

The genes are TRBV28 and TRBJ2-7; D tentatively reads TRBD1 or TRBD2 (5 bases each). Germline assignment: CDR1 MDHEN and CDR2 SYDVKM. The CDR3 has 15 amino acids. With 7 bases removed from V and 7 bases from J, the gap between germline ends came to 23 bases. CDR3 sequence reads: CASMARGYWSGEQYF. The CDR3 DNA sequence: TGTGCCAGCATGGCGAGGGGATATTGGTCGGGAGAGCAGTACTTC.

The chain is built from TRBV4-1 and TRBJ1-3; 10 nucleotides line up with TRBD1. With 0 bases clipped from V and 9 bases from J, the junction kept 11 bases outside the gene matches. The CDR3 covers 17 residues. Per germline, CDR1 MGHRA and CDR2 YSYEKL. CDR3 in DNA: TGCGCCAGCAGCCAAGAAATCGCCGGGACAGGGGAGCTCACCATATATTTT. Its protein product is CASSQEIAGTGELTIYF.

This chain links TRBV7-7 with TRBJ2-1; 9 bases map to TRBD2. V lost 5 bases, J lost 8 bases, and 13 bases stayed unmatched. This CDR3 is 16 amino acids long. Germline-derived CDR1 and CDR2 are SSHAT and FNYEAQ (reference sequence). The CDR3 nucleotides are TGTGCCAGCAGCCGCGCTCCCCTAGCGGGAAACGATGAGCAGTTCTTC. Translating it yields CASSRAPLAGNDEQFF.

This clone was observed a few times. This sequence joins TRBV13 and TRBJ2-7, with D unclear. Germline V gene sequence: CDR1 PRHDT, CDR2 FYEKMQ (reference sequence). Trimming shortened V by 5 bases and J by 7 bases, and 24 bases separated the two germline ends. CDR3 length: 16 amino acids. The CDR3 DNA sequence: TGTGCCAGCAGCCCGCCTGGGAAGGCCCTACCCGGGGAGCAGTACTTC. This codes for CASSPPGKALPGEQYF.

The chain has TRBV7-3 and TRBJ2-2; possible D gene TRBD1, 6 bases. The germline V gene encodes CDR1 SGHTA and CDR2 FQGTGA. The CDR3 consists of 17 residues. Trimming cost V 2 bases and J 1 base, with 14 bases left between them. Here the CDR3 reads CASSLDGARGNTGELFF. CDR3 DNA: TGTGCCAGCAGCTTAGACGGGGCCAGGGGGAACACCGGGGAGCTGTTTTTT.

The chain carries TRBV5-1 and TRBJ2-3; 15 positions agree with TRBD2. CDR1 and CDR2 from the germline V gene are SGHRS and YFSETQ. CDR3 length: 18 amino acids. With V trimmed by 3 bases and J by 5 bases, 10 bases remained unmatched. The CDR3 DNA reads TGCGCCAGCAGCTCCAAAAGGACTAGCGGGAGGGCCAAAGATACGCAGTATTTT. Its translation is CASSSKRTSGRAKDTQYF.

The chain uses TRBV7-3 and TRBJ2-2, with D uncertain. The CDR3 contains 13 residues. V was trimmed by 6 bases and J by 2 bases, leaving 7 bases between them. CDR1 is SGHTA and CDR2 is FQGTGA in the germline V gene. The CDR3 sequence: CASRDSNTGELFF. CDR3 nucleotide sequence: TGTGCCAGCAGAGATTCAAACACCGGGGAGCTGTTTTTT.

This chain links TRBV2 with TRBJ1-5; D remains unclear. Looked up from germline, CDR1 is SNHLY and CDR2 is FYNNEI. V was trimmed by 4 bases and J by 1 base, leaving 14 bases between them. The CDR3 has 16 amino acids. CDR3 residues: CASSGVGVTSNQPQHF. CDR3 DNA sequence: TGTGCCAGCAGTGGGGTTGGAGTAACAAGCAATCAGCCCCAGCATTTT.

CDR3 amino acids: CANQRDTYNEQFF. The CDR3 DNA reads TGTGCCAACCAGCGGGATACCTACAATGAGCAGTTCTTC. The chain joins TRBV10-3 to TRBJ2-1, with 7 nucleotides matching TRBD2. Germline CDR1 is ENHRY and CDR2 is SYGVKD. CDR3 length: 13 amino acids. V shed 10 bases and J 2 bases; nucleotides not matched to a gene: 5.

The V gene is TRBV6-5, the J gene TRBJ1-6; D is uncertain. V was clipped by 5 bases and J by 13 bases, with 12 bases between them. Germline V gives CDR1 MNHEY, CDR2 SVGAGI. This CDR3 spans 12 amino acids. The chain's CDR3 is CASSMILAPLHF. The DNA of the CDR3 is TGTGCCAGCAGTATGATTTTGGCCCCCCTCCACTTT.